This TCR beta chain was captured in a study of radiotherapy plus CTLA-4 blockade in lung cancer. Study-wide points: TCR clones of tumor origin grew in blood after radiotherapy plus ipilimumab.

Here immunoSEQ multiplex PCR was the method, and the copy in TCRdb shows in-frame clones only, minus some. The sample records 39,000 or so clones, over 65% being singletons. Worth noting for this clone: Its antigen remains unknown.

Germline assignment: CDR1 SNHLY and CDR2 FYNNEI. V was shortened by 2 bases and J by 4 bases, with 12 bases between the two germline ends. The CDR3 is 15 residues long. The chain uses TRBV2 and TRBJ2-1; D ambiguous. This TCR was recovered from a human donor with non-small cell lung cancer who had stable disease on radiotherapy plus ipilimumab. The source material was peripheral blood, sampled from a patient treated with radiotherapy plus ipilimumab. The CDR3 nucleotides read TGTGCCAGCAGTGAAAGCGAGCTACGATACAATGAGCAGTTCTTC. It is translated as CASSESELRYNEQFF.